This T cell receptor (beta chain) is drawn from a study of metastatic and nonmetastatic thyroid tumors (dated by TCRdb to about 2020). Concerning the study at large: The researchers compared repertoires between peripheral blood samples and tumor or nodule tissue samples from patients with malignant or benign thyroid disease.

No treatment had been received by any patient before thyroid surgery. Patient clinical samples collected from about 2012 to 2019 were retrospectively analysed using T-cell receptor beta sequencing. This clone was seen many times. There is no known antigen for this receptor. The sample holds no much larger clone one base away, and base qualities are not on file. Library construction relied on PCR. The run used an Illumina HiSeq 4000. High-throughput sequencing was used to profile the CDR3 region of the TCR beta-chain in every patient. In the original analysis: The researchers built a classifier to tell apart papillary thyroid cancer patients with distant metastasis, based on CDR3 differences among clinicopathological groups. To measure repertoire diversity the researchers used the Shannon index, while the Morisita-Horn index served to gauge how similar the tumor and blood repertoires were. Starting from the raw public reads, TCRdb applied fastp trimming at Q25, assembled clones with MiXCR and retained in-frame beta chains. The authors' filters were not applied to this entry. The sample profile shows about 49,000 clones; roughly 20% of them were found once. The biggest ten clones account for 4% to 5% of the sample.

What the work shows at the level of the full study, not this receptor alone: In both blood and tumor samples, malignant tumors were reported to have significantly higher TCR beta diversity than benign nodules.

The sequence was obtained from a female donor with papillary thyroid cancer or a benign thyroid nodule (not recorded which). Some clones in this sample may be carry-over from other donors' samples. Sequencing was carried out using blood.

The bases are TGTGCCAGCAGGGGGGATTTAACCTATAATTCACCCCTCCACTTT. It specifies CASRGDLTYNSPLHF. The rearranged segments are TRBV28 and TRBJ1-6; a tentative D match to TRBD1 spans 5 bases. Trimming costs V 6 bases and J 2 bases, and their ends lie 11 bases apart. CDR1 and CDR2 (MDHEN, SYDVKM) derive from the germline V gene. The CDR3 runs 15 amino acids, cysteine and phenylalanine included. Only CDR3 DNA remains: 45 bases, in frame from the first base.